This TCR beta chain was profiled in a study of T cells in localized non-small cell lung cancer. Study results and caveats: An association was observed between higher blood T cell density and longer overall survival. Appearances in adjacent lung were noted for a median about 50 of the top 100 tumor clones.

Deletions cut 5 bases from V and 4 bases from J, with 9 bases between. The CDR3 is 13 residues long. Germline CDR1 reads SGHTA; CDR2 reads FQGTGA. Turning to this clone: No antigen is known for it.

The data were produced by immunoSEQ multiplex PCR, yet TCRdb's version contains in-frame clones alone and is incomplete. The table lists more than 100,000 clones, 89% of them singletons. The TCR was taken from a female donor of 60 years or more with stage I lung adenocarcinoma. The chain combines TRBV7-3 with TRBJ2-1; maybe TRBD1 (5 bases). The sample in question was peripheral blood, obtained before any cancer treatment. The DNA of the CDR3 is TGTGCCAGCAGCCCCCGACAGTACAATGAGCAGTTCTTC. Its protein is CASSPRQYNEQFF.